In its sample, the clone carrying this TCR beta chain was seen once. Its matching antigen is unknown. This sample was taken from a study of beta chain features in type 1 diabetes. Study details: Investigators examined under 140 million sorted cells across all samples.

This CDR3 spans 11 amino acids. V lost 6 bases and J lost 3, with 5 bases in between. The germline gives CDR1 MNHNY, CDR2 SVGAGI (reference sequence). Via the markers CD45RO/CCR7/CD25/CD127/CD95/CD27, stem cell-like memory, regulatory, central memory and naive CD4+ cells were sorted. The investigators reverse transcribed all of the isolated RNA, so they sequenced expressed TCRB transcripts. Data came from immunoSEQ multiplex PCR; TCRdb stores just in-frame clones and leaves some out. The repertoire holds a few hundred thousand clones, with roughly a quarter as singletons. Study outcomes and limitations: Using cDNA template may skew counts toward highly expressing activated cells. Moderate but significant shortening of TCRB CDR3s was recorded in all four CD4+ subsets from Type 1 diabetes patients. Patients' naive, central memory and regulatory TCRB repertoires appeared more alike than those of healthy donors.

Sequenced: naive CD4+ T cells from blood. The TCR originated in a woman in her thirties with type 1 diabetes. The chain joins TRBV6-6 to TRBJ2-5; D uncertain. The CDR3 nucleotides read TGTGCCAGCAGCCCAAAAGAGACCCAGTACTTC. Protein sequence: CASSPKETQYF.